The next 23 T cell receptor beta chains were all read from a single sample in a study of blood T cell repertoires in COVID-19. The table came from immunoSEQ multiplex PCR; TCRdb's copy has only in-frame clones and leaves some out. The table records fewer than 200,000 clones, roughly 91% of them present only once. Sequencing was done on a sample of peripheral blood. The receptor set was obtained from a woman in her forties or fifties with acute or convalescent COVID-19.

The rearrangement links TRBV10-3 to TRBJ2-7; D is possibly TRBD2 (5 bases). Trimming stripped 0 bases from V and 6 bases from J, with 9 bases between. Germline CDR1 is ENHRY and CDR2 is SYGVKD. The CDR3 sequence is 13 residues long. The CDR3 loop is CAISESQAGEQYF. The CDR3 DNA sequence: TGTGCCATCAGTGAGTCGCAGGCGGGCGAGCAGTACTTC.

This chain joins TRBV30 and TRBJ1-1, with 7 bases fitting TRBD1. Germline V lookup: CDR1 GTSNPN, CDR2 SVGIG (reference sequence). Unmatched junction bases numbered 2, after V lost 3 bases and J lost 1 base. The CDR3 runs to 13 residues. The CDR3 is CAWRRQGNTEAFF. The CDR3 DNA follows: TGTGCCTGGAGGCGACAGGGGAACACTGAAGCTTTCTTT.

This chain uses TRBV4-3 with TRBJ2-7; 10 nucleotides line up with TRBD1. This CDR3 region has 15 residues. Germline loops: CDR1 LGHNA, CDR2 YSLEER. Losses at the gene ends were 3 bases for V and 7 bases for J; bases not matched to a gene: 9. The CDR3 loop is CASSQGQGPLGEQYF. The CDR3 nucleotides read TGCGCCAGCAGCCAGGGACAGGGGCCTCTGGGGGAGCAGTACTTC.

The chain uses TRBV2 and TRBJ1-5; 8 bases map to TRBD1. This CDR3 is built from 17 residues. Trimming removed 3 bases from V and 6 bases from J; junction bases left unmatched: 13. Germline V CDR1 and CDR2: SNHLY, FYNNEI. In DNA form, the CDR3 reads TGTGCCAGCAGTGAGAGGACAGGGAGAAGGGTTGGTCAGCCCCAGCATTTT. This translates into CASSERTGRRVGQPQHF.

This clone was seen only once. The chain recombines TRBV7-9 with TRBJ2-7, with D possibly matching TRBD1 (5 bases). The germline V gene has CDR1 SEHNR and CDR2 FQNEAQ (reference sequence). The CDR3 extends over 16 amino acids. V was pared by 4 bases and J by 2 bases, with 18 bases between. CDR3 sequence reads: CASSSFSGAAPYEQYF. CDR3 DNA: TGTGCCAGCAGCTCGTTCTCTGGGGCAGCCCCCTACGAGCAGTACTTC.

The V gene is TRBV24-1, the J gene TRBJ2-1; TRBD2 agrees at 8 bases. The CDR3 has 13 residues. Per the germline V gene, CDR1 is KGHDR and CDR2 is SFDVKD. With V trimmed by 4 bases and J by 15 bases, 10 bases remained unmatched. The CDR3 here is CATSESGAGGVFF. The CDR3 nucleotides read TGTGCCACCAGTGAATCTGGGGCGGGAGGAGTGTTCTTC.

This clone was picked up one time. The chain is built from TRBV7-2 and TRBJ1-1; a weak D match, TRBD1 (6 bases). This CDR3 spans 17 amino acids. Germline CDR1 reads SGHTA; CDR2 reads FQGNSA. The V end was cut by 3 bases, the J end by 3 bases, with 20 bases between. This CDR3 reads CASSFEERGSWDTEAFF. The CDR3 DNA reads as TGTGCCAGCAGCTTCGAAGAGAGGGGGTCTTGGGACACTGAAGCTTTCTTT.

J is TRBJ2-3 and V is TRBV5-1, with TRBD1 identical over 9 bases. CDR1 and CDR2 (germline): SGHRS, YFSETQ. This CDR3 is 19 amino acids long. V lost 4 bases to trimming and J lost 2 bases; unmatched junction nucleotides: 17. Written as DNA, the CDR3 is TGCGCCAGCAGCCGTGGAATTACCGGGACAGGGCTTTCCACAGATACGCAGTATTTT. Protein sequence: CASSRGITGTGLSTDTQYF.

The V call is TRBV7-6, the J call TRBJ2-3; D possibly corresponds to TRBD2 (6 bases). The V gene's germline CDR1 is SGHVS and CDR2 FNYEAQ. The CDR3 has 15 residues. Trimming pared 5 bases from V and 5 bases from J, leaving 17 bases between. CDR3 sequence: CASSGRYVGGDTQYF. The CDR3 DNA follows: TGTGCCAGCAGCGGTCGATATGTCGGGGGAGATACGCAGTATTTT.

The V gene is TRBV27, the J gene TRBJ1-6; D perhaps matches TRBD1 (5 bases). The CDR3 is 15 residues long. V shed 8 bases and J shed 9 bases, with 20 bases lying between them. The V gene's germline CDR1 is MNHEY and CDR2 SMNVEV (reference sequence). CDR3 DNA sequence: TGTGCCAGCCCTCATTGGGGCGGCCCGGGTTCACCCCTCCACTTT. It is translated as CASPHWGGPGSPLHF.

This clone turned up a few times. The V and J genes are TRBV15 and TRBJ1-5; 7 bases match TRBD1. The CDR3 runs to 14 residues. Germline CDR1 and CDR2: LNHNV and YYDKDF (reference sequence). The junction had 6 bases not matched to a gene; V was cut back by 1 base and J by 9 bases. As DNA, the CDR3 is TGTGCCACCAGCAGAGGACAGGGCGGTTCGCCCCAGCATTTT. Residues: CATSRGQGGSPQHF.

This clone was seen a handful of times. The chain carries TRBV18 and TRBJ2-7, with 7 bases fitting TRBD1. V shed 4 bases and J 1 base; nucleotides not matched to a gene: 4. The CDR3 spans 14 residues. CDR1 is KGHSH and CDR2 is LQKENI in the germline V gene. The CDR3 nucleotides are TGTGCCAGCTCACGGGGGACAGTATCCTACGAGCAGTACTTC. Translating gives CASSRGTVSYEQYF.

This rearrangement joins TRBV28 to TRBJ1-2; D call uncertain. Germline CDR1 MDHEN, CDR2 SYDVKM. V was trimmed by 7 bases and J by 2 bases, leaving 8 bases between them. The CDR3 is 12 residues long. In DNA form, the CDR3 reads TGTGCCAGCATGGCATTGAACTATGGCTACACCTTC. Encoded protein: CASMALNYGYTF.

The DNA for the CDR3 is TGTGCCAGCCAAGGACAGGCAAACACCGGGGAGCTGTTTTTT. Translating it yields CASQGQANTGELFF. This chain uses TRBV6-4 with TRBJ2-2; TRBD1 matches 7 bases. Germline CDR1 and CDR2: MRHNA and SNTAGT. The CDR3 totals 14 residues. Trimming cost V 8 bases and J 2 bases; bases outside gene matches: 5.

This chain uses TRBV24-1 with TRBJ2-1, with 9 bases fitting TRBD1. Germline lookup yields CDR1 KGHDR and CDR2 SFDVKD. The CDR3 extends over 13 amino acids. J was trimmed by 15 bases and V by 0 bases; bases with no gene match: 5. This CDR3 is CATSDLAGQGMFF. The CDR3 DNA sequence: TGTGCCACCAGTGATTTGGCGGGACAGGGCATGTTCTTC.

CDR3 amino acids: CAISGTSGSVGEQYF. The CDR3 DNA is TGTGCCATTTCGGGGACTAGCGGGAGTGTGGGCGAGCAGTACTTC. The chain carries TRBV10-3 and TRBJ2-7, with 14 bases identical to TRBD2. With V trimmed by 9 bases and J by 6 bases, 10 bases remained unmatched. Germline V CDR1 and CDR2: ENHRY, SYGVKD. The CDR3 runs 15 residues.

The chain combines TRBV6-5 with TRBJ1-2; weak D call: TRBD1 (5 bases). CDR3 length equals 14 residues. The ends were cut back, 6 bases at V and 4 bases at J, with 15 bases in the middle. Germline values: CDR1 MNHEY, CDR2 SVGAGI. CDR3 loop: CASSYAGGGYGYTF. The CDR3 DNA follows: TGTGCCAGCAGCTACGCGGGGGGGGGCTATGGCTACACCTTC.

This rearrangement joins TRBV28 to TRBJ2-2; 8 nucleotides line up with TRBD1. J lost 2 bases, V lost 4 bases, and 12 bases had no gene match. CDR1 MDHEN and CDR2 SYDVKM come from the germline V gene. The CDR3 consists of 18 residues. CDR3 in amino acids: CASSSPIWTGTNTGELFF. Written as DNA, the CDR3 is TGTGCCAGCAGTTCCCCGATATGGACAGGGACTAACACCGGGGAGCTGTTTTTT.

V is TRBV30 and J is TRBJ1-5; perhaps TRBD1 as D (5 bases). The CDR3 spans 14 residues. Germline-derived CDR1 and CDR2 are GTSNPN and SVGIG (reference sequence). The V and J ends lost 5 bases and 5 bases respectively, with 16 bases between them. The CDR3 DNA reads as TGTGCCTGGTCAATGGGGTCGGGGGATCAGCCCCAGCATTTT. The encoded protein is CAWSMGSGDQPQHF.

The V call is TRBV27, the J call TRBJ2-3; D is undetermined. The V end was cut by 6 bases, the J end by 5 bases, with 9 bases between. Germline V CDR1 and CDR2: MNHEY, SMNVEV (reference sequence). The CDR3 runs 12 residues. DNA for the CDR3: TGTGCCAGCAGACTCCAGGAAGATACGCAGTATTTT. This codes for CASRLQEDTQYF.

The gene calls are TRBV5-4 and TRBJ1-4; 8 positions agree with TRBD1. The CDR3 sequence is 16 residues long. J lost 3 bases, V lost 4 bases, and 8 bases had no gene match. Germline assignment: CDR1 SGHNT and CDR2 YYREEE (reference sequence). This CDR3 is CASSETTGGSNEKLFF. Here the CDR3 DNA reads TGTGCCAGCAGCGAAACAACAGGGGGTTCTAATGAAAAACTGTTTTTT.

The chain recombines TRBV30 with TRBJ2-3, with D maybe TRBD2 (6 bases). V gave up 8 bases and J gave up 6 bases, with 18 bases separating them. The CDR3 spans 13 residues. CDR1 GTSNPN and CDR2 SVGIG come from the germline V gene (reference sequence). The DNA for the CDR3 is TGTGCCCGGGGTCTCAAGGGACTGGATACGCAGTATTTT. The encoded protein is CARGLKGLDTQYF. Combining the CDR3 with reference TRBV30 and TRBJ2-3 gives the whole variable domain SQTIHQWPATLVQPVGSPLSLECTVEGTSNPNLYWYRQAAGRGLQLLFYSVGIGQISSEVPQNLSASRPQDRQFILSSKKLLLSDSGFYLCARGLKGLDTQYFGPGTRLTVL.

The chain is built from TRBV7-2 and TRBJ1-3; 8 bases map to TRBD1. With 6 bases clipped from V and 9 bases from J, the junction kept 16 bases outside the gene matches. There are 16 residues in the CDR3. The germline gives CDR1 SGHTA, CDR2 FQGNSA. The CDR3 region is CASRRPGTGAKGTIYF. CDR3 in DNA: TGTGCCAGCAGACGTCCCGGGACAGGAGCAAAGGGCACCATATATTTT.